This T cell receptor beta chain emerged from a study of human T cells and chemical hapten exposure. In the library, unique molecular identifiers were attached to individual cDNA molecules. TCRdb ran MiXCR on the RACE reads and lists one entry per CDR3 protein. This sample has 45,000 to 60,000 distinct CDR3 sequences, with around an eighth found just once. This clonotype was seen more than once but under ten times. As yet, its antigen is unknown. Time point reported: patch test 3, about 24 weeks after DPC sensitization. Treatment given: therapeutic diphenylcyclopropenone sensitization with weekly scalp DPC. Findings and limits, study-wide: Expanded TCRs produced significantly more large CDR3 similarity clusters than controls did. Alopecia affecting every donor means their immune response may not match healthy people's. There was a positive correlation between PT1 expanded TCR counts and patch test score.

V gave up 6 bases and J gave up 0 bases, with 6 bases separating them. The CDR3 has 14 amino acids. Germline CDR1 is MDHEN and CDR2 is SYDVKM. This TCR was sampled from a man in his thirties or forties with alopecia areata. Some clones in this sample may be carry-over from other donors' samples. Here the sequenced sample was whole blood, taken in connection with sensitization to the hapten diphenylcyclopropenone (DPC). The rearrangement joins TRBV28 to TRBJ2-6; D gene uncertain. The CDR3: CASSTHSGANVLTF. Here the CDR3 DNA reads TGTGCCAGCAGCACCCACTCTGGGGCCAACGTCCTGACTTTC.